The present T cell receptor (beta chain) was sequenced within a study of T cells in Graves' hyperthyroidism and ophthalmopathy. This CDR3 has 12 residues. Germline CDR1 reads SQVTM; CDR2 reads ANQGSEA. The V end was cut by 7 bases, the J end by 0 bases, with 7 bases between. This clonotype was seen once. Amplification of TCR beta CDR3 regions used RNA as the template. The TCR CDR3 first-round RT-PCR relied on the HTBI primer set. TCRdb reprocessed the multiplex PCR reads with MiXCR, giving one entry per CDR3 protein. The sample holds a few hundred thousand distinct CDR3 sequences; around a sixth are singletons and the top ten take under 55%.

Sequencing used blood. This chain connects TRBV29-1 to TRBJ1-3, with D unresolved. The receptor was derived from a woman in her forties or fifties with Graves' hyperthyroidism. Written as DNA, the CDR3 is TGCAGCGCCGGGAGCTCTGGAAACACCATATATTTT. It specifies CSAGSSGNTIYF.